Listed here is a single T cell receptor beta chain. What it binds is unknown. CMV status came from CD4+ T cell IFNgamma after overnight CMV lysate stimulation of fresh PBMCs. The entry originates in a study of naive and memory T cell subsets. Broader study findings: Naive repertoires, especially CD8, held a few larger clonotypes, possibly memory cells re-expressing CD45RA. Over 95% of naive TCR sequences appeared only once after error correction, unlike memory subsets. Each distinct alpha or beta sequence counts as one clonotype.

The germline CDR1 and CDR2 sequences are MNHNS and SASEGT. CDR3 length equals 13 residues. Trimming took 7 bases from V and 7 from J, leaving 11 bases between them. The beta constant-region primer was an equimolar mix of two oligonucleotides covering TRBC1 and TRBC2. Ligated cDNA was amplified by four rounds of PCR with nested alpha and beta constant-region primers and SP2. TCRdb re-derived calls from the UMI-ligation and nested PCR reads in MiXCR, one entry per CDR3 protein. The sample records about 150,000 distinct CDR3 sequences, 22% being singletons. The receptor's source is a human donor in good health. The source material was naive CD4+ T cells from blood. The rearrangement joins TRBV6-1 to TRBJ1-6; the D is unclear. DNA of the CDR3: TGTGCCAGCATCCCAACTCGGAATTCACCCCTCCACTTT. Residues: CASIPTRNSPLHF.